What follows are 10 T cell receptor beta chains derived from one specimen sequenced in a study of beta chain features in type 1 diabetes. The isolated RNA, all of it, was reverse transcribed, so expressed TCRB transcripts were what got sequenced. Produced via immunoSEQ multiplex PCR; TCRdb's table is partial and in-frame only. The sample includes over 100,000 clones, 30% to 40% of them seen just once. The sample was stem cell memory CD4+ T cells from blood. The source is a woman under 30 in good health.

The chain uses TRBV5-4 and TRBJ1-6, with 8 nucleotides matching TRBD1. The CDR3 extends over 16 amino acids. Trimming cost V 4 bases and J 9 bases; bases outside gene matches: 12. Germline-derived CDR1 and CDR2 are SGHNT and YYREEE (reference sequence). The DNA of the CDR3 is TGTGCCAGCAGCCGGAGAGGACAGGGCAGGCCTTCACCCCTCCACTTT. As protein: CASSRRGQGRPSPLHF. Filled out from reference TRBV5-4 and TRBJ1-6, the complete variable domain reads ETGVTQSPTHLIKTRGQQVTLRCSSQSGHNTVSWYQQALGQGPQFIFQYYREEENGRGNFPPRFSGLQFPNYSSELNVNALELDDSALYLCASSRRGQGRPSPLHFGNGTRLTVT.

The gene calls are TRBV7-9 and TRBJ1-5; a weak D match, TRBD1 (5 bases). Trimming cost V 6 bases and J 1 base, with 10 bases left between them. Germline V gives CDR1 SEHNR, CDR2 FQNEAQ (reference sequence). CDR3 length: 14 amino acids. The CDR3 DNA is TGTGCCAGCAGTTCGGGACTAAGCAATCAGCCCCAGCATTTT. Protein sequence: CASSSGLSNQPQHF. Full variable domain (outside the CDR3, taken from reference TRBV7-9 and TRBJ1-5): DTGVSQNPRHKITKRGQNVTFRCDPISEHNRLYWYRQTLGQGPEFLTYFQNEAQLEKSRLLSDRFSAERPKGSFSTLEIQRTEQGDSAMYLCASSSGLSNQPQHFGDGTRLSIL.

This chain links TRBV5-1 with TRBJ2-5; tentative D call: TRBD2 (5 bases). Looked up from germline, CDR1 is SGHRS and CDR2 is YFSETQ. Trimming removed 6 bases at V and 5 bases at J, with 23 bases between. The CDR3 spans 16 residues. This CDR3 is CASTSLPGIPYETQYF. CDR3 in DNA: TGCGCCAGCACTTCATTACCCGGGATCCCTTACGAGACCCAGTACTTC.

The chain joins TRBV6-5 to TRBJ1-2; D not certain. V dropped 2 bases and J dropped 3 bases, with 10 bases sitting between them. This CDR3 is 14 amino acids long. In germline, CDR1 is MNHEY, CDR2 SVGAGI. In nucleotides, the CDR3 is TGTGCCAGCAGTTACGGCGGGGTTTACTATGGCTACACCTTC. Protein product: CASSYGGVYYGYTF.

V is TRBV7-8 and J is TRBJ2-3, with D possibly matching TRBD2 (5 bases). V lost 5 bases and J lost 4, with 13 bases in between. This CDR3 has 14 amino acids. Germline-derived CDR1 and CDR2 are SGHVS and FQNEAQ. The CDR3 DNA follows: TGTGCCAGCAGCACCAACACTAGGGCAGATACGCAGTATTTT. Translated, it gives CASSTNTRADTQYF.

This clone was detected a few times. The V gene is TRBV21-1, the J gene TRBJ2-3; whether TRBD1, the table's D call, matches the DNA was not checked. TRBV21-1 is flagged as a pseudogene. The CDR3 has 13 residues. The CDR3 reads CASSTSSTDTQYF. Written as DNA, the CDR3 is TGTGCCAGCAGCACCAGTAGCACAGATACGCAGTATTTT.

The chain has TRBV25-1 and TRBJ2-2; 8 bases line up with TRBD1. CDR3 length: 17 amino acids. The V segment lost 4 bases and the J segment 8 bases; nucleotides outside the gene matches: 15. Per germline, CDR1 MGHDK and CDR2 SYGVNS. DNA for the CDR3: TGTGCCAGCAGTGTAACAACCGGACAGGGCCCATTGGGGGAGCTGTTTTTT. Translation gives CASSVTTGQGPLGELFF.

This clone was detected a few times. This sequence joins TRBV10-3 and TRBJ2-1; D might be TRBD2 (5 bases). The V and J ends lost 6 bases and 7 bases respectively, with 16 bases between them. Germline V gene data show CDR1 as ENHRY and CDR2 as SYGVKD. The CDR3 loop spans 14 amino acids. For the CDR3, the DNA is TGTGCCATCAGGACTCAGCCGGGATCGAATGAGCAGTTCTTC. Translation: CAIRTQPGSNEQFF.

The V gene is TRBV30, the J gene TRBJ1-3, with D unresolved. V was trimmed by 0 bases and J by 0 bases, leaving 9 bases between them. The germline CDR1 and CDR2 sequences are GTSNPN and SVGIG (reference sequence). The CDR3 spans 15 residues. CDR3 bases: TGTGCCTGGAGTGTATACTGGAGCTCTGGAAACACCATATATTTT. This sequence encodes CAWSVYWSSGNTIYF.

The rearrangement links TRBV4-1 to TRBJ1-5, with D unclear. CDR3 size: 16 residues. Germline lookup yields CDR1 MGHRA and CDR2 YSYEKL. Trimming stripped 2 bases from V and 1 base from J, with 12 bases between. The CDR3 DNA sequence: TGCGCCAGCAGCCAACAACCCCAACGGAGCAATCAGCCCCAGCATTTT. Amino acid sequence: CASSQQPQRSNQPQHF.